The sample holds one count of the clone carrying this T cell receptor beta chain. Its cognate antigen is unknown. The data are from a study of CD8+ T cells in alopecia areata. Whole-study context: It was oral tofacitinib, at 5 to 10 mg twice daily, that treated patients received.

RNA extraction and reverse transcription yielded cDNA as sequencing template. The protocol was immunoSEQ multiplex PCR, while the TCRdb copy is restricted to in-frame clones and leaves out a portion. This table has 220,000 or so clones, around three fifths appearing once. Overall study findings and caveats: Alopecia totalis/universalis scalp especially showed more expanded CD8+ clones than normal scalp. Sequencing of scalp samples also includes resident alphabeta T cells from normal skin.

Patients with alopecia areata provided lesional scalp punch biopsies as well as peripheral blood. This CDR3 has 13 amino acids. In germline, CDR1 is GTSNPN, CDR2 SVGIG (reference sequence). V was trimmed by 0 bases and J by 8 bases, leaving 11 bases between them. This receptor was obtained from a human donor with alopecia areata. The sequences come from CD4+ T cells sorted from blood, collected at week 0. V and J are TRBV30 and TRBJ2-1; D call uncertain. CDR3 in amino acids: CAWSVHLVHEQFF. The CDR3 nucleotides read TGTGCCTGGAGTGTACATCTAGTCCATGAGCAGTTCTTC.